Following are 20 T cell receptor beta chains from one sample sequenced in a study of Ad26.COV2.S vaccination and SARS-CoV-2 variants. The treatment: 19 received Ad26.COV2.S at low or high dose, single or two shots; several received placebo; per-sample allocation not given. Each sample was drawn 63 days after the first injection (of vaccine or placebo). The table came from immunoSEQ multiplex PCR; TCRdb's copy has only in-frame clones and leaves some out. The sample records approximately 360,000 clones, around 82% being singletons. The material sequenced was peripheral blood, taken in a trial of Ad26.COV2.S vaccine versus placebo. The receptors shown here come from a person between 18 and 60 years old who received the Ad26.COV2.S COVID-19 vaccine or a placebo.

The CDR3 region has the DNA TGTGCCAGTAGTATAGATCGGGACAGGGGTCCGAATCAGCCCCAGCATTTT. This codes for CASSIDRDRGPNQPQHF. This rearrangement joins TRBV19 to TRBJ1-5, with 10 positions matching TRBD1. CDR1 and CDR2 (germline): LNHDA, SQIVND (reference sequence). CDR3 size: 17 residues. V lost 0 bases, J lost 4 bases, and 6 bases stayed unmatched. Full variable domain (rest looked up from reference TRBV19 and TRBJ1-5): DGGITQSPKYLFRKEGQNVTLSCEQNLNHDAMYWYRQDPGQGLRLIYYSQIVNDFQKGDIAEGYSVSREKKESFPLTVTSAQKNPTAFYLCASSIDRDRGPNQPQHFGDGTRLSIL.

The chain combines TRBV5-5 with TRBJ1-1; D is uncertain. Trimming stripped 3 bases from V and 1 base from J, with 7 bases between. This CDR3 has 13 residues. Germline V gives CDR1 SGHKS, CDR2 YYEKEE (reference sequence). This CDR3 is CASSSGPNTEAFF. The DNA of the CDR3 is TGTGCCAGCAGCTCTGGACCGAACACTGAAGCTTTCTTT.

Regarding this clone: The same CDR3 also results from other DNA sequences found in this sample. The J gene is TRBJ2-7, the V gene TRBV5-1; the D gene is possibly TRBD1 (6 bases). With 4 bases removed from V and 3 bases from J, the gap between germline ends came to 8 bases. Looked up from germline, CDR1 is SGHRS and CDR2 is YFSETQ. CDR3 length: 12 residues. The CDR3 here is CASSGGLYEQYF. CDR3 nucleotide sequence: TGCGCCAGCAGCGGGGGCCTCTACGAGCAGTACTTC.

This clone showed up just a few times. The J gene is TRBJ2-2, the V gene TRBV7-9; 8 nucleotides align to TRBD2. Germline lookup yields CDR1 SEHNR and CDR2 FQNEAQ (reference sequence). The CDR3 has 15 amino acids. J was trimmed by 6 bases and V by 4 bases; bases with no gene match: 7. The CDR3 DNA follows: TGTGCCAGCAGCTCCGGGAGGACTAGCCCCGGGGAGCTGTTTTTT. Its protein is CASSSGRTSPGELFF. The variable domain in full, with the rest retrieved from reference TRBV7-9 and TRBJ2-2, is DTGVSQNPRHKITKRGQNVTFRCDPISEHNRLYWYRQTLGQGPEFLTYFQNEAQLEKSRLLSDRFSAERPKGSFSTLEIQRTEQGDSAMYLCASSSGRTSPGELFFGEGSRLTVL.

V gene TRBV5-1 combines with J gene TRBJ2-1; 11 nucleotides align to TRBD2. This CDR3 contains 17 residues. V shed 0 bases and J 0 bases; nucleotides not matched to a gene: 2. From germline, CDR1 is SGHRS and CDR2 YFSETQ. CDR3 region: CASSLVAGGNSYNEQFF. The CDR3 nucleotides read TGCGCCAGCAGCTTGGTAGCGGGGGGGAACTCCTACAATGAGCAGTTCTTC.

The CDR3 coding sequence is TGTGCCAGCAGCCAAGCTAGTGCCACCGGGGAGCTGTTTTTT. As protein: CASSQASATGELFF. V gene TRBV3-1 (or the pseudogene TRBV3-2) combines with J gene TRBJ2-2; D is undetermined. Germline V gene lookup returns CDR1 LGHDT and CDR2 YNNKEL (reference sequence). Trimming cost V 1 base and J 4 bases, with 7 bases left between them. The CDR3 is 14 amino acids.

The chain combines TRBV7-6 with TRBJ2-3; 10 bases are a match to TRBD1. CDR1 is SGHVS and CDR2 is FNYEAQ in the germline V gene. CDR3 length: 16 amino acids. Unmatched junction bases numbered 9, after V lost 5 bases and J lost 4 bases. The CDR3 sequence: CASSPYRDRGPDTQYF. Written as DNA, the CDR3 is TGTGCCAGCAGCCCCTACCGGGACAGGGGCCCAGATACGCAGTATTTT.

V and J are TRBV18 and TRBJ1-1; D might be TRBD1 (6 bases). This CDR3 is 17 amino acids long. V shed 1 base and J shed 7 bases, with 22 bases lying between them. Germline V CDR1 and CDR2: KGHSH, LQKENI. For the CDR3, the DNA is TGTGCCAGCTCACCACGGGAGCGGTCAGGGGAGGGTATTGAAGCTTTCTTT. Translating gives CASSPRERSGEGIEAFF.

V gene TRBV3-1 (or the pseudogene TRBV3-2) combines with J gene TRBJ2-1, with 8 bases matching TRBD2. The CDR3 loop spans 12 amino acids. From germline, CDR1 is LGHDT and CDR2 YNNKEL (reference sequence). J was trimmed by 15 bases and V by 2 bases; bases with no gene match: 6. The CDR3 spells CASSQPGLDLFF. CDR3 nucleotide sequence: TGTGCCAGCAGCCAACCGGGACTAGATTTGTTCTTC.

The V gene is TRBV30, the J gene TRBJ1-2, with TRBD1 identical over 7 bases. The CDR3 consists of 14 residues. Trimming at V came to 4 bases and at J to 4 bases, leaving 9 bases not matched to a gene. Germline V gene data show CDR1 as GTSNPN and CDR2 as SVGIG (reference sequence). CDR3 bases: TGTGCCTGGACTACCGGGACAGCAGTCTATGGCTACACCTTC. Its protein is CAWTTGTAVYGYTF.

The gene calls are TRBV4-2 and TRBJ2-5; D ambiguous. CDR3 size: 12 residues. Trimming removed 0 bases from V and 3 bases from J, with 2 bases in between. The germline V gene encodes CDR1 LGHNA and CDR2 YNFKEQ. CDR3: CASSQEEETQYF. DNA of the CDR3: TGTGCCAGCAGCCAAGAGGAAGAGACCCAGTACTTC.

The chain has TRBV12-3 or TRBV12-4 and TRBJ2-4; the match to TRBD2 covers 8 bases. The CDR3 has 12 amino acids. The V segment lost 3 bases and the J segment 10 bases; nucleotides outside the gene matches: 2. In nucleotides, the CDR3 is TGTGCCAGCAGTTTGCCGGGGGGGATTCAGTACTTC. Amino acids: CASSLPGGIQYF.

V gene TRBV18 combines with J gene TRBJ2-7, with D tentatively TRBD1 (6 bases). The CDR3 covers 14 residues. Germline CDR1 is KGHSH and CDR2 is LQKENI. V shed 3 bases and J shed 2 bases, with 11 bases lying between them. In DNA form, the CDR3 reads TGTGCCAGCTCACCTTGGGGGCCTACCTACGAGCAGTACTTC. Encoded protein: CASSPWGPTYEQYF.

The chain combines TRBV12-3 or TRBV12-4 with TRBJ2-1; D is ambiguous. This CDR3 spans 12 amino acids. Trimming took 4 bases from V and 4 from J, leaving 5 bases between them. The CDR3 sequence is CASSSWYNEQFF. DNA of the CDR3: TGTGCCAGCAGTTCCTGGTACAATGAGCAGTTCTTC.

This clone was detected a few times. The sample holds other DNA sequences that translate to the same CDR3. The chain couples TRBV7-2 to TRBJ1-2; D not certain. This CDR3 is built from 14 residues. CDR1 SGHTA and CDR2 FQGNSA come from the germline V gene. V was pared by 1 base and J by 8 bases, with 14 bases between. This CDR3 reads CASSLDRGVGGYTF. In nucleotides, the CDR3 is TGTGCCAGCAGCTTAGACCGGGGTGTTGGGGGCTACACCTTC. The full variable domain, rest sourced from reference TRBV7-2 and TRBJ1-2, is GAGVSQSPSNKVTEKGKDVELRCDPISGHTALYWYRQSLGQGLEFLIYFQGNSAPDKSGLPSDRFSAERTGGSVSTLTIQRTQQEDSAVYLCASSLDRGVGGYTFGSGTRLTVV.

V and J are TRBV18 and TRBJ2-4; unclear D gene. Between the trimmed V and J ends, which lost 2 bases and 0 bases, there was a span of 14 bases. The CDR3 is made up of 17 amino acids. In germline, CDR1 is KGHSH, CDR2 LQKENI. CDR3 DNA: TGTGCCAGCTCACCATTTAAATTCAGCTTAGCCAAAAACATTCAGTACTTC. It translates to CASSPFKFSLAKNIQYF. The full variable domain, its missing parts supplied by reference TRBV18 and TRBJ2-4, is NAGVMQNPRHLVRRRGQEARLRCSPMKGHSHVYWYRQLPEEGLKFMVYLQKENIIDESGMPKERFSAEFPKEGPSILRIQQVVRGDSAAYFCASSPFKFSLAKNIQYFGAGTRLSVL.

The chain recombines TRBV5-1 with TRBJ2-3; TRBD2 agrees at 10 bases. Trimming at V came to 3 bases and at J to 5 bases, leaving 6 bases not matched to a gene. The CDR3 has 15 amino acids. The germline V gene has CDR1 SGHRS and CDR2 YFSETQ. The CDR3 reads CASSYSGGRGDTQYF. CDR3 nucleotide sequence: TGCGCCAGCAGCTATAGCGGGGGGCGGGGAGATACGCAGTATTTT.

The chain carries TRBV4-1 and TRBJ1-3; no definite D call. CDR3 length equals 17 residues. The V end was cut by 1 base, the J end by 0 bases, with 13 bases between. CDR1 MGHRA and CDR2 YSYEKL come from the germline V gene. The CDR3 sequence is CASSQVGRFFSGNTIYF. The CDR3 nucleotides read TGCGCCAGCAGCCAAGTCGGAAGGTTCTTCTCTGGAAACACCATATATTTT.

This clone appeared a few times. The chain employs TRBV2 and TRBJ2-1; D gene uncertain. Trimming took 5 bases from V and 2 from J, leaving 7 bases between them. Germline loops: CDR1 SNHLY, CDR2 FYNNEI. This CDR3 has 13 amino acids. CDR3: CASSKSPYNEQFF. CDR3 bases: TGTGCCAGCAGTAAATCCCCCTACAATGAGCAGTTCTTC.

V usage is TRBV27 and J usage is TRBJ2-3; TRBD1 agrees at 10 bases. Germline V CDR1 and CDR2: MNHEY, SMNVEV (reference sequence). This CDR3 is built from 16 residues. Losses at the gene ends were 5 bases for V and 6 bases for J; bases not matched to a gene: 11. The CDR3 region is CASSPLGTGVGDTQYF. CDR3 nucleotides: TGTGCCAGCAGTCCTCTGGGGACAGGGGTGGGGGATACGCAGTATTTT.